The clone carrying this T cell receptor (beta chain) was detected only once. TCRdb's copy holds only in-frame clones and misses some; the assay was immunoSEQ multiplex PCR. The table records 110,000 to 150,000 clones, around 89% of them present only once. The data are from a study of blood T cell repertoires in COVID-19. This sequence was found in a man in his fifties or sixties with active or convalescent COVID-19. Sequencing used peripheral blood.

The CDR3 DNA reads as TGTGCCAGCAGCCGAGGAGGGAACATTCAGTACTTC. Protein product: CASSRGGNIQYF. The chain links TRBV14 to TRBJ2-4; D perhaps matches TRBD2 (6 bases). Germline CDR1 SGHDN, CDR2 FVKESK. V was pared by 4 bases and J by 7 bases, with 8 bases between. CDR3 length equals 12 residues.